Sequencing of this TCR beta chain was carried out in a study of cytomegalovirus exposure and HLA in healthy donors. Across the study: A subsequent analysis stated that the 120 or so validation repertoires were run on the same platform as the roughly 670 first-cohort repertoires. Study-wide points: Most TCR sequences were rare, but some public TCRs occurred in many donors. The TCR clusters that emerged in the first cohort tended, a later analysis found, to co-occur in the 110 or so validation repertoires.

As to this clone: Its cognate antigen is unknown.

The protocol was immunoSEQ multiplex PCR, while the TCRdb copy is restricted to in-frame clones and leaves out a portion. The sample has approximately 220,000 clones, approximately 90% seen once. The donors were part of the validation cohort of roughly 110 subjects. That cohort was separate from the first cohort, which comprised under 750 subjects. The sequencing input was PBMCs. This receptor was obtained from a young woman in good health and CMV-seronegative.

This chain's CDR3 is CASSTGQVPALDEQYF. DNA for the CDR3: TGTGCCAGCAGCACAGGACAGGTCCCGGCCCTAGACGAGCAGTACTTC. The genes are TRBV5-5 and TRBJ2-7; 7 nucleotides line up with TRBD1. CDR1 SGHKS and CDR2 YYEKEE come from the germline V gene (reference sequence). The ends lost 4 bases at V and 5 bases at J; junction bases unmatched: 15. The CDR3 has 16 amino acids.